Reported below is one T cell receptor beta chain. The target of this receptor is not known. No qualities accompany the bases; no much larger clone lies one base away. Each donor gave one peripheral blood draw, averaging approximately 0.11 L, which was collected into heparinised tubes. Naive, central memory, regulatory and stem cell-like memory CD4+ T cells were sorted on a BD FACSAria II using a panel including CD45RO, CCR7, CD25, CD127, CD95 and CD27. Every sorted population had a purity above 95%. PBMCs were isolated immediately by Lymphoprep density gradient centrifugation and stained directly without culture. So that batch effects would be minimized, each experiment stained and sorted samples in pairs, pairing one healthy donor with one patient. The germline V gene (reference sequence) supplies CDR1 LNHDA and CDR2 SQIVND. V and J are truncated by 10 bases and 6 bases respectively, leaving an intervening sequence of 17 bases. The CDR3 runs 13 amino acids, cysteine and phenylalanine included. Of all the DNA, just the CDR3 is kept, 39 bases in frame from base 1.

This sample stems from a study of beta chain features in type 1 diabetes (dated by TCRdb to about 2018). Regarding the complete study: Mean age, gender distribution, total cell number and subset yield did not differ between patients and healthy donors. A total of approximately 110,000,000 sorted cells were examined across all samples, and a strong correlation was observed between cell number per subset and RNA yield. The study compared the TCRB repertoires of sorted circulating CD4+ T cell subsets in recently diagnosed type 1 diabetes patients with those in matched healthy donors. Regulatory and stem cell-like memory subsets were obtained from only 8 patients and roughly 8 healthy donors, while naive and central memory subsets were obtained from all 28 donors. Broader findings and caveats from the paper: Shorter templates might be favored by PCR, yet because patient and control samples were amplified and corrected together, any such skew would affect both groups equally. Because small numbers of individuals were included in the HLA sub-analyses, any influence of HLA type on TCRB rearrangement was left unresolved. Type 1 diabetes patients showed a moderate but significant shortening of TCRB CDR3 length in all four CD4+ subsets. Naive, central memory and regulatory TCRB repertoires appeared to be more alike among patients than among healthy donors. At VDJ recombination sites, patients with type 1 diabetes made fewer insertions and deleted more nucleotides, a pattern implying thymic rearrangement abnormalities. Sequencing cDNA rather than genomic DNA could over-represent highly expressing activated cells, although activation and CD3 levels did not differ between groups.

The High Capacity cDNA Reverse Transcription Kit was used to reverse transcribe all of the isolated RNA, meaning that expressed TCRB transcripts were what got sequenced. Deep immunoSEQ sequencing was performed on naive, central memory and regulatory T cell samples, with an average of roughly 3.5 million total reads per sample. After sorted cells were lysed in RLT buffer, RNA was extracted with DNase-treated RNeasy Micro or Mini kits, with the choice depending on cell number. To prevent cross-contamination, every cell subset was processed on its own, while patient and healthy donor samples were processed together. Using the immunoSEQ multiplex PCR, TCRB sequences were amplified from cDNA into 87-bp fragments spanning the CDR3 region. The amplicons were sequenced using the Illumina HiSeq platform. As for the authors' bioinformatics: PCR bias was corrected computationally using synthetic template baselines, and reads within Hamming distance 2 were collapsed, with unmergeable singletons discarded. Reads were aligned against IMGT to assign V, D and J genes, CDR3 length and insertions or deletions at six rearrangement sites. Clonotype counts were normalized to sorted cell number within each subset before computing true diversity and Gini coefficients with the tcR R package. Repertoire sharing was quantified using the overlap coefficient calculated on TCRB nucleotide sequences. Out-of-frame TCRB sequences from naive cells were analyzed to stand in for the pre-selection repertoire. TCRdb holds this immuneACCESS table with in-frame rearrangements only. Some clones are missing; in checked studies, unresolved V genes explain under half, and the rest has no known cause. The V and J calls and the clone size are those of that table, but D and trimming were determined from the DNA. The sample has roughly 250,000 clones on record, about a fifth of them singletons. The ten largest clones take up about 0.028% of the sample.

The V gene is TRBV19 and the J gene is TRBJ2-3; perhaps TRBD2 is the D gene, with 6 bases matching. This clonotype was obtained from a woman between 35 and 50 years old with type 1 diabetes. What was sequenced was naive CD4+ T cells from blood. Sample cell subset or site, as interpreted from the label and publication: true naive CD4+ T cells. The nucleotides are TGTGCCATAGGGGAGGCTGACGTGGATACGCAGTATTTT. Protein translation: CAIGEADVDTQYF. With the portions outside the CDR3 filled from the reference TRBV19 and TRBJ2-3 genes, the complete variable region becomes DGGITQSPKYLFRKEGQNVTLSCEQNLNHDAMYWYRQDPGQGLRLIYYSQIVNDFQKGDIAEGYSVSREKKESFPLTVTSAQKNPTAFYLCAIGEADVDTQYFGPGTRLTVL.